A selection of T cell receptor beta chains follows, all from one sample in a study of control samples from healthy donors and cancer patients. The protocol was immunoSEQ multiplex PCR, while the TCRdb copy is restricted to in-frame clones and leaves out a portion. The sample has about 98,000 clones, 82% seen once; the top ten hold roughly 2%. Sequenced material: blood. The receptors were gathered from a man aged 55 to 69 in good health. The conserved cysteine and the conserved F or W are not part of the CDR3 here.

j_call v_call cdr3_aa
TRBJ1-5 TRBV19 ASKPGQGNQPQH
TRBJ2-2 TRBV3-1/TRBV3-2 ASSWGQGGTGELF
TRBJ2-3 TRBV5-1 ASSSEGLGDSDTQY
TRBJ2-5 TRBV7-3 ASSLSGTGGRETQY
TRBJ2-7 TRBV5-1 ASSFDRAYEQY
TRBJ1-4 TRBV6-5 ASSDSGGNEKLF
TRBJ2-7 TRBV2 ASTGTSSLYEQY
TRBJ1-1 TRBV18 ASSPKAGGAFNTEAF
TRBJ1-5 TRBV28 ASSLSRRPLKYQH
TRBJ2-7 TRBV28 ASSLQQGGGTYEQY
TRBJ2-4 TRBV24-1 ATSDSGGPNIQY
TRBJ2-7 TRBV5-1 ASSGYILAGDQYEQY
TRBJ2-5 TRBV7-9 ASSSGLAWETQY
TRBJ1-5 TRBV6-4 ASDIRGGAHQPQH
TRBJ2-3 TRBV9 ASSVEGDTQY
TRBJ1-1 TRBV28 ASRLSGQGTEAF
TRBJ2-1 TRBV5-4 ASSFPSYNEQF
TRBJ1-1 TRBV6-5 ASSPTGLLNTEAF
TRBJ2-3 TRBV6-5 ASRDRGGVDTQY